The 23 T cell receptor beta chains below come from one sample, sequenced in a study of T cells in women clearing cervical HPV infection. The table came from immunoSEQ multiplex PCR; TCRdb's copy has only in-frame clones and leaves some out. The record lists 31,000 or so clones, of which the ten most abundant hold 4.2%. Sequencing was performed on blood buffy coat. The source of these receptors is a woman aged 18-70 years with a cervical HPV16 infection that either progressed to CIN3+ or cleared (not recorded which).

Remarks on this clone: From the germline J gene comes the end of the CDR3, since the read stops 3 residues before it. The rearrangement joins TRBV7-3 to TRBJ2-1; unclear D gene. Per the germline V gene, CDR1 is SGHTA and CDR2 is FQGTGA. The CDR3 has 12 residues. Trimming took off 5 bases at V and 9 bases at J, with 11 bases between the two ends. The sequenced part of the CDR3 DNA is TGTGCCAGCAGCGACAAGCCCAGTGAG. It yields the protein CASSDKPSE. The whole CDR3 is CASSDKPSEQFF.

About this clone itself: The read comes to an end 3 residues before the CDR3 does, leaving the germline J gene to fill in the end. The V and J genes are TRBV5-6 and TRBJ2-7; a weak D match, TRBD1 (6 bases). Germline V gene sequence: CDR1 SGHDT, CDR2 YYEEEE. V lost 5 bases to trimming and J lost 4 bases, with 10 bases between them. CDR3 length: 12 residues. The covered CDR3 bases are TGTGCCAGCAGTCCTCAGGGGTACGAG. This sequence encodes CASSPQGYE. In full, the CDR3 reads CASSPQGYEQYF.

For this clone: With the read ending 3 residues before the CDR3 end, the germline J gene is used to fill in that end. V gene TRBV5-1 combines with J gene TRBJ1-2, with D possibly matching TRBD1 (6 bases). The V end lost 3 bases, the J end lost 4 bases, and 13 bases lay between the germline ends. The CDR3 spans 14 residues. The germline V gene encodes CDR1 SGHRS and CDR2 YFSETQ. Partial CDR3 DNA: TGCGCCAGCAGCTCCAACAGGGATGGCTATGGC. This gives the protein CASSSNRDGYG. The entire CDR3 sequence reads CASSSNRDGYGYTF.

Details on this clone: The read falls 3 residues short of the CDR3 end, and the missing part is taken from the germline J gene. The J gene is TRBJ2-5, the V gene TRBV5-6, with TRBD1 identical over 9 bases. The CDR3 contains 14 residues. V dropped 4 bases and J dropped 3; count of bases not matched to a gene: 4. Per the germline V gene, CDR1 is SGHDT and CDR2 is YYEEEE. The CDR3 loop is CASSTTGGEETQYF. The part of the CDR3 DNA that was read is TGTGCCAGCAGCACAACAGGGGGCGAAGAGACC.

Regarding this clone: The read halts 3 residues ahead of the CDR3 end, with the missing end drawn from the germline J gene. V usage is TRBV18 and J usage is TRBJ1-2, with D possibly matching TRBD1 (5 bases). The V end lost 3 bases, the J end lost 4 bases, and 9 bases lay between the germline ends. CDR1 KGHSH and CDR2 LQKENI come from the germline V gene. The CDR3 loop spans 13 amino acids. CDR3 DNA, as far as it was read: TGTGCCAGCTCACCGGACGGGGGCTATGGC. This codes for CASSPDGGYG. The full CDR3 is CASSPDGGYGYTF.

Remarks on this clone: The CDR3 extends 3 residues past the end of the read, so its final part is completed from the germline J gene. The same CDR3 can be traced to other DNA sequences in this sample. The chain joins TRBV6-1 to TRBJ1-4; 7 bases agree with TRBD1. CDR3 length: 15 amino acids. Losses at the gene ends were 4 bases for V and 8 bases for J; bases not matched to a gene: 10. Germline CDR1 is MNHNS and CDR2 is SASEGT. The DNA read from the CDR3 is TGTGCCAGCAGTGGTGGACAGGTTCTAGGAGAAAAA. It codes for CASSGGQVLGEK. The whole CDR3 protein is CASSGGQVLGEKLFF.

Remarks on this clone: The missing CDR3 end, 3 residues past where the read stops, is filled in from the germline J gene. The chain joins TRBV7-6 to TRBJ1-1; TRBD1 aligns across 7 bases. CDR3 length: 13 amino acids. The V gene's germline CDR1 is SGHVS and CDR2 FNYEAQ. The V and J ends lost 5 bases and 4 bases, in that order; junction bases with no gene match: 4. Partial CDR3 DNA: TGTGCCAGCAGCCGATCAGGGGGCACTGAA. Its translation: CASSRSGGTE. The whole CDR3 protein is CASSRSGGTEAFF.

To note about this clone: The read comes to an end 3 residues before the CDR3 does, leaving the germline J gene to fill in the end. The V gene is TRBV5-4, the J gene TRBJ2-3, with D tentatively TRBD2 (5 bases). The V end was cut by 0 bases, the J end by 1 base, with 9 bases between. CDR1 SGHNT and CDR2 YYREEE come from the germline V gene (reference sequence). The CDR3 has 15 residues. The sequenced part of the CDR3 DNA is TGTGCCAGCAGCTTGGGTCTAGCCCGCACAGATACG. Amino acids: CASSLGLARTDT. The full CDR3 sequence reads CASSLGLARTDTQYF.

Of note for this clone: Read data end 3 residues before the CDR3 end; the end is taken from the germline J gene. The rearrangement links TRBV6-4 to TRBJ2-5; weak D call: TRBD2 (6 bases). The CDR3 is 13 residues long. Germline V gene lookup returns CDR1 MRHNA and CDR2 SNTAGT. V was shortened by 0 bases and J by 5 bases, with 7 bases between the two germline ends. CDR3 loop: CASSDSGGETQYF. The CDR3 bases that were read are TGTGCCAGCAGTGACTCTGGGGGGGAGACC.

To note about this clone: Read sequence stops 3 residues before the CDR3 end, and the germline J gene provides the missing end. V and J are TRBV19 and TRBJ2-7, with a tentative D call TRBD2 (6 bases). CDR1 and CDR2 from the germline V gene are LNHDA and SQIVND (reference sequence). This CDR3 has 15 residues. Trimming cost V 6 bases and J 0 bases, with 15 bases left between them. The CDR3: CASRGGLGNSYEQYF. The part of the CDR3 DNA that was read is TGTGCCAGTAGGGGGGGTTTGGGAAACTCCTACGAG.

On this clone itself: The observed sequence ends 3 residues before the CDR3 terminus, with the missing tail filled in from the germline J gene. The V gene is TRBV20-1, the J gene TRBJ2-7; D might be TRBD2 (5 bases). The CDR3 contains 16 residues. Trimming removed 1 base at V and 0 bases at J, with 16 bases between. CDR1 is DFQATT, CDR2 SNEGSKA, per germline (reference sequence). CDR3: CSARGTERSHSYEQYF. The CDR3 DNA, read in part, is TGCAGTGCTAGAGGGACCGAGCGGAGCCACTCCTACGAG.

Remarks on this clone: The read falls 3 residues short of the CDR3 end, and the missing part is taken from the germline J gene. This chain joins TRBV7-2 and TRBJ1-1; D gene ambiguous. Germline V gene sequence: CDR1 SGHTA, CDR2 FQGNSA. V was trimmed by 5 bases and J by 7 bases, leaving 11 bases between them. This CDR3 has 12 residues. Here the CDR3 reads CASSLTGYEAFF. Partial CDR3 DNA: TGTGCCAGCAGCCTAACGGGGTATGAA.

Worth noting for this clone: From the germline J gene comes the end of the CDR3, since the read stops 3 residues before it. The chain joins TRBV9 to TRBJ2-3; 8 bases fit TRBD2. The V gene end was trimmed by 2 bases and the J gene end by 1 base; junction bases not matched to a gene: 3. Germline V CDR1 and CDR2: SGDLS, YYNGEE. This CDR3 comprises 15 residues. The sequenced CDR3 bases are TGTGCCAGCAGCGTGTGGACTAGCCGCACAGATACG. Amino acid sequence: CASSVWTSRTDT. In full, the CDR3 reads CASSVWTSRTDTQYF.

The CDR3 bases that were read are TGTGCCAGCAGCCAGGACAGGGGATCCGATGGC. It is translated as CASSQDRGSDG. The full CDR3 sequence reads CASSQDRGSDGYTF. The chain has TRBV7-2 and TRBJ1-2; 9 nucleotides match TRBD1. From the germline J gene comes the end of the CDR3, since the read stops 3 residues before it. The germline V gene has CDR1 SGHTA and CDR2 FQGNSA. The CDR3 sequence is 14 residues long. V gave up 5 bases and J gave up 6 bases; unmatched junction bases: 7.

On this clone itself: The read ends 3 residues before the CDR3 terminus; that terminus is restored from the germline J gene. This chain joins TRBV7-3 and TRBJ2-2; tentatively, D is TRBD2 (6 bases). Deletions cut 3 bases from V and 6 bases from J, with 17 bases between. CDR3 length: 16 residues. CDR1 and CDR2 (germline): SGHTA, FQGTGA. The CDR3 here is CASSFNMLGGSGELFF. The sequenced CDR3 bases are TGTGCCAGCAGCTTTAACATGCTCGGAGGGTCCGGGGAG.

In regard to this clone: Read data end 3 residues before the CDR3 end; the end is taken from the germline J gene. This rearrangement joins TRBV12-3 or TRBV12-4 to TRBJ1-3; possible D gene TRBD1, 6 bases. The V gene lost 6 bases and the J gene lost 0 bases, with 15 bases spanning the gap. The CDR3 is made up of 16 amino acids. The CDR3 bases that were read are TGTGCCAGCAGCCAACAGGGCTTTCTCTCTGGAAACACC. Protein sequence: CASSQQGFLSGNT. The full-length CDR3 reads as CASSQQGFLSGNTIYF.

About this clone: The read gets to within 3 residues of the CDR3 end, and the germline J gene fills in the rest. V is TRBV7-8 and J is TRBJ1-2; tentatively, D is TRBD1 (5 bases). Germline lookup yields CDR1 SGHVS and CDR2 FQNEAQ. The CDR3 loop spans 16 amino acids. The CDR3 loop is CASSLHQGLAGNDYTF. The part of the CDR3 DNA that was read is TGTGCCAGCAGCTTACATCAGGGACTAGCAGGCAATGAC.

Concerning this clone: The read comes to an end 3 residues before the CDR3 does, leaving the germline J gene to fill in the end. The chain carries TRBV29-1 and TRBJ2-3; perhaps TRBD2 as D (6 bases). The ends were cut back, 4 bases at V and 1 base at J, with 18 bases in the middle. The CDR3 sequence is 16 residues long. The germline V gene encodes CDR1 SQVTM and CDR2 ANQGSEA. CDR3 DNA (partial): TGCAGCGTTGGCGGGGACGGCCGGACTGGCACAGATACG. As protein: CSVGGDGRTGTDT. The whole CDR3 protein is CSVGGDGRTGTDTQYF.

Concerning this clone itself: The read is 3 residues too short to cover the CDR3 end, so that end is filled in from the germline J gene. The rearrangement links TRBV6-4 to TRBJ2-5, with TRBD2 identical over 7 bases. The CDR3 runs 14 residues. The J segment lost 5 bases and the V segment lost 8 bases, leaving 11 bases of the junction unmatched. Germline V gives CDR1 MRHNA, CDR2 SNTAGT. This CDR3 reads CASPTRGLYETQYF. CDR3 DNA, as far as it was read: TGTGCCAGCCCAACGAGGGGACTATACGAGACC.

In the case of this clone: Coverage ceases 3 residues before the CDR3 finishes, and the germline J gene fills in the end. The V call is TRBV5-1, the J call TRBJ2-1; no reliable D call. The germline CDR1 and CDR2 sequences are SGHRS and YFSETQ. The CDR3 consists of 11 residues. V was trimmed by 7 bases and J by 9 bases, leaving 11 bases between them. CDR3 amino acids: CASPCFIEQFF. The covered CDR3 bases are TGCGCCAGCCCCTGTTTTATTGAG. The full variable domain, its missing parts supplied by reference TRBV5-1 and TRBJ2-1, is KAGVTQTPRYLIKTRGQQVTLSCSPISGHRSVSWYQQTPGQGLQFLFEYFSETQRNKGNFPGRFSGRQFSNSRSEMNVSTLELGDSALYLCASPCFIEQFFGPGTRLTVL.

A word on this clone: The read gets to within 3 residues of the CDR3 end, and the germline J gene fills in the rest. The chain has TRBV5-1 and TRBJ2-1; TRBD2 matches 7 bases. Germline V gene sequence: CDR1 SGHRS, CDR2 YFSETQ. V shed 1 base and J 3 bases; nucleotides not matched to a gene: 4. CDR3 length: 15 residues. CDR3 DNA, as far as it was read: TGCGCCAGCAGCTTGAGCGGGGCGAACTACAATGAG. This encodes CASSLSGANYNE. The CDR3 as a whole reads CASSLSGANYNEQFF.

As concerns this clone: The read halts 3 residues ahead of the CDR3 end, with the missing end drawn from the germline J gene. The chain couples TRBV6-2 or TRBV6-3 to TRBJ2-2; 9 nucleotides match TRBD1. The germline CDR1 and CDR2 sequences are MNHEY and SVGEGT. CDR3 length equals 14 residues. V lost 8 bases and J lost 5; bases outside the gene matches: 6. Incomplete CDR3 DNA: TGTGCCAGCTGCCGGACAGGGGAGACCGGGGAG. Its translation is CASCRTGETGE. The CDR3 reads in full as CASCRTGETGELFF.

By frequency, this clone is medium-sized (0.01 to 0.1%). The read halts 3 residues ahead of the CDR3 end, with the missing end drawn from the germline J gene. The chain joins TRBV7-2 to TRBJ2-5; possibly TRBD1 for D (7 bases). V was clipped by 3 bases and J by 0 bases, with 11 bases between them. Germline CDR1 and CDR2: SGHTA and FQGNSA. There are 15 residues in the CDR3. This chain's CDR3 is CASSFGGTDQETQYF. Partial CDR3 DNA: TGTGCCAGCAGCTTCGGCGGGACAGACCAAGAGACC.